Below are 32 T cell receptor beta chains sequenced from a single sample in a study of blood T cell repertoires in COVID-19. The table came from immunoSEQ multiplex PCR; TCRdb's copy has only in-frame clones and leaves some out. The sample has about 190,000 clones; 84% are singletons. Sequenced material: peripheral blood. The origin of the receptors is a woman aged 70-85 years with active or convalescent COVID-19.

V gene TRBV6-5 combines with J gene TRBJ1-2, with 9 nucleotides matching TRBD1. The germline gives CDR1 MNHEY, CDR2 SVGAGI. This CDR3 has 14 residues. The V gene end was trimmed by 6 bases and the J gene end by 5 bases; junction bases not matched to a gene: 7. CDR3 bases: TGTGCCAGCAGATCACAGGGGGCCGGGTATGGCTACACCTTC. Translating gives CASRSQGAGYGYTF.

The rearrangement links TRBV18 to TRBJ2-2; maybe TRBD2 (6 bases). Germline V gene sequence: CDR1 KGHSH, CDR2 LQKENI. Trimming stripped 5 bases from V and 0 bases from J, with 7 bases between. The CDR3 contains 14 residues. As DNA, the CDR3 is TGTGCCAGCTCAAGGGAGGCGAACACCGGGGAGCTGTTTTTT. Residues: CASSREANTGELFF.

This clone was seen a single time. V is TRBV6-1 and J is TRBJ2-7, with 14 positions matching TRBD2. Germline loops: CDR1 MNHNS, CDR2 SASEGT. J gave up 3 bases and V 4 bases, and 5 bases lay outside the gene matches. The CDR3 runs 16 residues. CDR3 loop: CASSVRGTSGGYEQYF. The CDR3 coding sequence is TGTGCCAGCAGTGTTCGGGGGACTAGCGGGGGCTACGAGCAGTACTTC.

V is TRBV4-2 and J is TRBJ1-4, with TRBD1 matching 9 bases. With 1 base clipped from V and 7 bases from J, the junction kept 1 base outside the gene matches. In germline, CDR1 is LGHNA, CDR2 YNFKEQ. There are 14 residues in the CDR3. CDR3 DNA: TGTGCCAGCAGCCAAGGACAGGGGGGTGAAAAACTGTTTTTT. Translation gives CASSQGQGGEKLFF.

The V gene is TRBV19, the J gene TRBJ1-1, with TRBD1 as a possible D gene (6 bases). Germline V CDR1 and CDR2: LNHDA, SQIVND (reference sequence). The CDR3 totals 13 residues. Trimming pared 5 bases from V and 5 bases from J, leaving 12 bases between. The CDR3 DNA is TGTGCCAGTAGTGATGGGGGGGCGACTGAAGCTTTCTTT. This translates into CASSDGGATEAFF.

For the CDR3, the DNA is TGTGCCAGAACATGCGGGAGTCACACGGGAGAGCAGTACTTC. Translation gives CARTCGSHTGEQYF. The rearrangement links TRBV7-5 to TRBJ2-7; no check of the table's D call, TRBD2, against the DNA was made. TRBV7-5 is listed as a pseudogene. The CDR3 spans 14 residues.

The rearrangement joins TRBV18 to TRBJ2-1; 8 nucleotides line up with TRBD2. V was clipped by 2 bases and J by 6 bases; unmatched bases: 6. Germline V CDR1 and CDR2: KGHSH, LQKENI. The CDR3 runs to 15 residues. The CDR3 nucleotides read TGTGCCAGCTCACCAGGACTAGCCGGACTCAATGAGCAGTTCTTC. Protein sequence: CASSPGLAGLNEQFF.

The chain has TRBV9 and TRBJ2-1; the match to TRBD2 covers 11 bases. The CDR3 covers 15 residues. With V trimmed by 3 bases and J by 9 bases, 8 bases remained unmatched. The germline CDR1 and CDR2 sequences are SGDLS and YYNGEE. CDR3 coding DNA: TGTGCCAGCAGCGCCGTGATAGCGGGAGGGGGTGAGCAGTTCTTC. This sequence encodes CASSAVIAGGGEQFF.

The V call is TRBV28, the J call TRBJ1-4; 10 bases are a match to TRBD1. The V and J ends lost 1 base and 1 base, in that order; junction bases with no gene match: 3. Germline V gives CDR1 MDHEN, CDR2 SYDVKM. The length of the CDR3 is 17 residues. The CDR3 DNA is TGTGCCAGCAGTTTATCGGGACAGGGGTTAACTAATGAAAAACTGTTTTTT. Its translation is CASSLSGQGLTNEKLFF.

The chain employs TRBV7-2 and TRBJ1-2; TRBD1 aligns across 8 bases. The CDR3 is 13 residues long. Germline values: CDR1 SGHTA, CDR2 FQGNSA. With V trimmed by 5 bases and J by 8 bases, 7 bases remained unmatched. CDR3 in amino acids: CASSLKTGEGYTF. CDR3 DNA sequence: TGTGCCAGCAGCCTGAAGACAGGGGAAGGCTACACCTTC.

The chain links TRBV21-1 to TRBJ2-5; TRBD2 is the table's D call and was not checked against the DNA. TRBV21-1 is a documented pseudogene. The CDR3 consists of 13 residues. The CDR3 reads CASSRVSVKTQYF. The DNA for the CDR3 is TGTGCCAGCAGTCGGGTCAGTGTAAAGACCCAGTACTTC.

The chain employs TRBV2 and TRBJ2-7; TRBD1 might be the D (7 bases). The V end lost 4 bases, the J end lost 3 bases, and 16 bases lay between the germline ends. Germline V gene sequence: CDR1 SNHLY, CDR2 FYNNEI. The CDR3 covers 15 residues. CDR3 sequence: CASSGRQGGDYEQYF. CDR3 DNA: TGTGCCAGCAGTGGACGACAGGGAGGCGACTACGAGCAGTACTTC.

The rearrangement uses TRBV6-5 and TRBJ1-1; 9 bases map to TRBD1. The germline V gene has CDR1 MNHEY and CDR2 SVGAGI. With V trimmed by 6 bases and J by 1 base, 6 bases remained unmatched. The CDR3 has 15 residues. In nucleotides, the CDR3 is TGTGCCAGCAGCGGGACAGGGACGGAGAACACTGAAGCTTTCTTT. Protein: CASSGTGTENTEAFF.

This rearrangement joins TRBV2 to TRBJ2-7; D remains ambiguous. This CDR3 spans 14 amino acids. Trimming shortened V by 5 bases and J by 1 base, and 12 bases separated the two germline ends. From germline, CDR1 is SNHLY and CDR2 FYNNEI. CDR3 residues: CASSHPGRSYEQYF. For the CDR3, the DNA is TGTGCCAGCAGTCACCCGGGTCGATCCTACGAGCAGTACTTC.

The chain links TRBV27 to TRBJ1-2; 7 bases align to TRBD1. Germline-derived CDR1 and CDR2 are MNHEY and SMNVEV (reference sequence). The V and J ends lost 8 bases and 2 bases, in that order; junction bases with no gene match: 11. The CDR3 covers 15 residues. The CDR3 nucleotides read TGTGCCAGCCAAAAACAAGGGGGCTTGAACTATGGCTACACCTTC. It translates to CASQKQGGLNYGYTF.

The chain combines TRBV28 with TRBJ2-5; tentatively, D is TRBD1 (6 bases). V was pared by 3 bases and J by 5 bases, with 10 bases between. The CDR3 has 13 amino acids. CDR1 and CDR2 from the germline V gene are MDHEN and SYDVKM. The CDR3 loop is CASSFQGLETQYF. CDR3 DNA sequence: TGTGCCAGCAGTTTTCAGGGGCTGGAGACCCAGTACTTC.

The V gene is TRBV4-2, the J gene TRBJ2-7, with 10 bases that match TRBD2. This CDR3 spans 18 amino acids. Germline CDR1 and CDR2: LGHNA and YNFKEQ. Germline trimming cut 1 base from V and 4 bases from J; bases unmatched to any gene: 13. This chain's CDR3 is CASSQVRALASGRYEQYF. CDR3 sequence (DNA): TGTGCCAGCAGCCAAGTCCGTGCCCTTGCTAGCGGGAGATACGAGCAGTACTTC.

The rearrangement uses TRBV18 and TRBJ2-5; unclear D gene. This CDR3 region has 13 residues. Trimming took 3 bases from V and 5 from J, leaving 10 bases between them. Per the germline V gene, CDR1 is KGHSH and CDR2 is LQKENI. The CDR3 is CASSPNNGETQYF. The CDR3 nucleotides read TGTGCCAGCTCACCTAACAACGGGGAGACCCAGTACTTC.

The genes are TRBV30 and TRBJ1-3; TRBD1 aligns across 9 bases. Germline CDR1 is GTSNPN and CDR2 is SVGIG (reference sequence). The CDR3 totals 17 residues. V shed 4 bases and J 0 bases; nucleotides not matched to a gene: 10. In DNA, the CDR3 is TGTGCCTGGAAACAGGGGGCTGCCCACAGCTCTGGAAACACCATATATTTT. Residues: CAWKQGAAHSSGNTIYF.

The V and J genes are TRBV5-1 and TRBJ2-1, with TRBD2 matching 16 bases. Trimming cost V 4 bases and J 7 bases; bases outside gene matches: 11. Germline loops: CDR1 SGHRS, CDR2 YFSETQ. The CDR3 covers 18 residues. CDR3 coding DNA: TGCGCCAGCAGCCGAACCGGGACTAGCGGGAGGGCCGGGAATGAGCAGTTCTTC. It is translated as CASSRTGTSGRAGNEQFF.

J is TRBJ1-1 and V is TRBV7-3; D might be TRBD1 (5 bases). This CDR3 spans 13 amino acids. The germline CDR1 and CDR2 sequences are SGHTA and FQGTGA. V was trimmed by 0 bases and J by 8 bases, leaving 10 bases between them. This chain's CDR3 is CASSLTGSGEAFF. The CDR3 DNA follows: TGTGCCAGCAGCTTAACGGGATCAGGGGAAGCTTTCTTT.

The rearrangement links TRBV14 to TRBJ2-7; D is uncertain. Trimming shortened V by 1 base and J by 0 bases, and 10 bases separated the two germline ends. Looked up from germline, CDR1 is SGHDN and CDR2 is FVKESK. This CDR3 region has 15 residues. CDR3 in DNA: TGTGCCAGCAGCCAAGGAGCCGCTAGCTCCTACGAGCAGTACTTC. It codes for CASSQGAASSYEQYF.

The J gene is TRBJ2-1, the V gene TRBV3-1 (or the pseudogene TRBV3-2); the match to TRBD1 covers 8 bases. The CDR3 totals 14 residues. J lost 7 bases, V lost 7 bases, and 9 bases had no gene match. Germline CDR1 is LGHDT and CDR2 is YNNKEL (reference sequence). The CDR3 nucleotides read TGTGCCAGCACTGACAGGGGAACCCTTAATGAGCAGTTCTTC. This translates into CASTDRGTLNEQFF.

This clone was seen only once. The V call is TRBV5-1, the J call TRBJ2-3; D possibly corresponds to TRBD2 (6 bases). Between the trimmed V and J ends, which lost 0 bases and 3 bases, there was a span of 11 bases. The length of the CDR3 is 15 residues. Germline V CDR1 and CDR2: SGHRS, YFSETQ. The DNA for the CDR3 is TGCGCCAGCAGCTTGGGGGACTCCTGGACAGATACGCAGTATTTT. Translated, it gives CASSLGDSWTDTQYF.

V gene TRBV4-1 combines with J gene TRBJ2-3; D is undetermined. Trimming pared 3 bases from V and 5 bases from J, leaving 9 bases between. CDR1 and CDR2 (germline): MGHRA, YSYEKL. This CDR3 contains 13 residues. The CDR3 bases are TGCGCCAGCAGCCAGCCTAACGGAGATACGCAGTATTTT. It translates to CASSQPNGDTQYF.

This rearrangement joins TRBV6-5 to TRBJ2-7; D may be TRBD2 (6 bases). V lost 6 bases and J lost 0, with 9 bases in between. This CDR3 region has 13 residues. Germline V gene lookup returns CDR1 MNHEY and CDR2 SVGAGI. Here the CDR3 reads CASRAGRSYEQYF. The CDR3 DNA is TGTGCCAGCAGGGCGGGGCGCTCCTACGAGCAGTACTTC.

V and J are TRBV11-2 and TRBJ2-5; 13 nucleotides align to TRBD2. The CDR3 runs to 16 residues. Trimming removed 4 bases from V and 4 bases from J; junction bases left unmatched: 6. Germline V gene data show CDR1 as SGHAT and CDR2 as FQNNGV. CDR3 DNA: TGTGCCAGCAGCTCTAGACTAGCGGGAGGTAGAGAGACCCAGTACTTC. The encoded protein is CASSSRLAGGRETQYF.

This clone was detected ten times or more. The chain links TRBV7-9 to TRBJ1-1; no clear D. CDR1 is SEHNR and CDR2 is FQNEAQ in the germline V gene (reference sequence). The CDR3 is made up of 15 amino acids. V lost 1 base to trimming and J lost 1 base, with 10 bases between them. CDR3 region: CASSLGSVENTEAFF. CDR3 DNA: TGTGCCAGCAGCTTAGGTTCAGTTGAGAACACTGAAGCTTTCTTT.

A note on this clone: One end of the junction does not line up with germline, which may come from a read error. V is TRBV6-5 and J is TRBJ2-7; D is perhaps TRBD2 (5 bases). The CDR3 loop spans 16 amino acids. Germline V gene lookup returns CDR1 MNHEY and CDR2 SVGAGI. In DNA form, the CDR3 reads TGTGCCAGCAGCTACTCCCTAGCACCGAGCTCCTACGAGCAGTACTTC. This encodes CASSYSLAPSSYEQYF.

As to this clone: The sample holds other DNA sequences that translate to the same CDR3. The V and J genes are TRBV3-1 (or the pseudogene TRBV3-2) and TRBJ2-7, with TRBD1 identical over 12 bases. CDR1 and CDR2 (germline): LGHDT, YNNKEL (reference sequence). After removal of 4 bases from V and 7 bases from J, the junction contained 5 bases not matched to a gene. This CDR3 comprises 14 residues. CDR3 nucleotide sequence: TGTGCCAGCAGCCCGGGACAGGGGGCGGGGGAGCAGTACTTC. Translating it yields CASSPGQGAGEQYF.

This chain uses TRBV30 with TRBJ2-7, with 7 nucleotides matching TRBD2. Trimming at V came to 0 bases and at J to 3 bases, leaving 5 bases not matched to a gene. The CDR3 has 14 amino acids. Germline values: CDR1 GTSNPN, CDR2 SVGIG (reference sequence). This CDR3 is CAWSVGGGDYEQYF. The CDR3 nucleotides are TGTGCCTGGAGTGTGGGGGGAGGGGACTACGAGCAGTACTTC.

This chain joins TRBV6-2 or TRBV6-3 and TRBJ2-1; 9 nucleotides match TRBD2. J was trimmed by 2 bases and V by 5 bases; bases with no gene match: 7. The CDR3 runs 16 residues. CDR1 is MNHEY, CDR2 SVGEGT, per germline. DNA for the CDR3: TGTGCCAGCAGTAGGACTAGCGCCCGCCCCTACAATGAGCAGTTCTTC. Encoded protein: CASSRTSARPYNEQFF.